These 21 T cell receptor beta chains share one sample of origin, sequenced in a study of Ad26.COV2.S vaccination and SARS-CoV-2 variants (dated by TCRdb to the early 2020s). The sample's treatment or condition label, decoded: about 20 received Ad26.COV2.S at low or high dose, single or two shots; several received placebo; per-sample allocation not given. Repertoires of vaccine and placebo recipients were sequenced from samples taken on day 63 after the first injection. The library was produced with the immunoSEQ multiplex PCR assay. Imported from immuneACCESS, the table was reduced by TCRdb to in-frame sequences with V and J called. These copies leave out some clones; in studies compared against another copy, an unresolved V gene accounts for under half, and the cause of the remainder is not known. The sample includes roughly 380,000 clones, with roughly 85% observed a single time. Of the sample, 3% to 4% is held by the ten largest clones.

Specimen: peripheral blood, collected in a trial of Ad26.COV2.S vaccine versus placebo. The receptors were sampled from a person aged 18 to 65 who received the Ad26.COV2.S COVID-19 vaccine or a placebo.

V is TRBV7-9 and J is TRBJ1-5; a possible D gene is TRBD1 (5 bases). Germline CDR1 SEHNR, CDR2 FQNEAQ (reference sequence). The CDR3 sequence is 16 residues long. V dropped 5 bases and J dropped 2 bases, with 16 bases sitting between them. The CDR3: CASSRNIGDGNQPQHF. The CDR3 nucleotides are TGTGCCAGCAGCCGAAATATAGGGGACGGCAATCAGCCCCAGCATTTT. Full variable domain (outside the CDR3, taken from reference TRBV7-9 and TRBJ1-5): DTGVSQNPRHKITKRGQNVTFRCDPISEHNRLYWYRQTLGQGPEFLTYFQNEAQLEKSRLLSDRFSAERPKGSFSTLEIQRTEQGDSAMYLCASSRNIGDGNQPQHFGDGTRLSIL.

The chain is built from TRBV6-2 or TRBV6-3 and TRBJ2-3; the D gene is possibly TRBD1 (5 bases). The CDR3 extends over 18 amino acids. Trimming took off 4 bases at V and 7 bases at J, with 27 bases between the two ends. Germline assignment: CDR1 MNHEY and CDR2 SVGEGT. CDR3 loop: CASSSSNGKGPRTNTQYF. The CDR3 DNA reads as TGTGCCAGCAGTTCGTCTAATGGAAAGGGGCCAAGAACAAATACGCAGTATTTT.

The V call is TRBV4-1, the J call TRBJ1-6; D is uncertain. Germline CDR1 reads MGHRA; CDR2 reads YSYEKL. This CDR3 spans 15 amino acids. The germline V and J ends were trimmed by 0 bases and 7 bases, with 10 bases remaining between them. CDR3 nucleotide sequence: TGCGCCAGCAGCCAAGACAGGTCTAAGAATTCACCCCTCCACTTT. Amino acid sequence: CASSQDRSKNSPLHF.

This clone was detected once. The chain employs TRBV23-1 and TRBJ2-1, with a tentative D call TRBD2 (6 bases). TRBV23-1 belongs to the ORF category, with a function that is uncertain. The CDR3 is made up of 18 amino acids. V lost 3 bases to trimming and J lost 9 bases, with 27 bases between them. CDR3 DNA sequence: TGCGCCAGCAGTCACCCGGCCCCGGGGGACTGGGGAGGTACTGAGCAGTTCTTC. It yields the protein CASSHPAPGDWGGTEQFF.

The CDR3 reads CSVIRAANSYEQYF. The CDR3 DNA is TGCAGCGTGATCCGGGCCGCCAATTCCTACGAGCAGTACTTC. The J gene is TRBJ2-7, the V gene TRBV29-1; D ambiguous. Germline V gene sequence: CDR1 SQVTM, CDR2 ANQGSEA. V lost 6 bases and J lost 1, with 16 bases in between. CDR3 length: 14 amino acids.

The genes are TRBV6-5 and TRBJ2-7; 10 bases are a match to TRBD2. There are 15 residues in the CDR3. Germline V gene sequence: CDR1 MNHEY, CDR2 SVGAGI. The trim removed 0 bases at V and 7 bases at J, leaving 6 bases unmatched. The CDR3 DNA reads as TGTGCCAGCAGTTACTCTCTAGCGGGAGCTGTAGAGCAGTACTTC. Translating gives CASSYSLAGAVEQYF.

This clone is a singleton in its sample. The chain uses TRBV5-6 and TRBJ2-7; maybe TRBD2 (6 bases). The CDR3 extends over 13 amino acids. CDR1 and CDR2 (germline): SGHDT, YYEEEE. The V end was cut by 1 base, the J end by 3 bases, with 8 bases between. The CDR3 DNA follows: TGTGCCAGCAGCTTGACCGGGAGCTACGAGCAGTACTTC. It encodes CASSLTGSYEQYF. Using reference TRBV5-6 and TRBJ2-7 for the parts outside the CDR3, the full variable domain is DAGVTQSPTHLIKTRGQQVTLRCSPKSGHDTVSWYQQALGQGPQFIFQYYEEEERQRGNFPDRFSGHQFPNYSSELNVNALLLGDSALYLCASSLTGSYEQYFGPGTRLTVT.

The chain uses TRBV6-5 and TRBJ1-3; possibly TRBD1 for D (5 bases). Trimming removed 4 bases from V and 0 bases from J, with 13 bases in between. The CDR3 totals 16 residues. Germline assignment: CDR1 MNHEY and CDR2 SVGAGI. The CDR3: CASSSKTEGSGNTIYF. In nucleotides, the CDR3 is TGTGCCAGCAGTTCCAAGACAGAGGGCTCTGGAAACACCATATATTTT.

The V and J genes are TRBV28 and TRBJ1-4; TRBD1 might be the D (5 bases). V lost 4 bases and J 0 bases, leaving 18 bases between the germline ends. CDR1 MDHEN and CDR2 SYDVKM come from the germline V gene. This CDR3 region has 18 residues. This chain's CDR3 is CASSSFWEGSATNEKLFF. The CDR3 coding sequence is TGTGCCAGCAGTTCTTTCTGGGAGGGGAGCGCAACTAATGAAAAACTGTTTTTT. The whole variable domain, filled in from reference TRBV28 and TRBJ1-4, reads DVKVTQSSRYLVKRTGEKVFLECVQDMDHENMFWYRQDPGLGLRLIYFSYDVKMKEKGDIPEGYSVSREKKERFSLILESASTNQTSMYLCASSSFWEGSATNEKLFFGSGTQLSVL.

The rearrangement links TRBV6-5 to TRBJ2-7; 7 bases map to TRBD1. The CDR3 has 15 residues. V gave up 4 bases and J gave up 3 bases; unmatched junction bases: 9. CDR1 and CDR2 (germline): MNHEY, SVGAGI. CDR3 region: CASSSILAGGYEQYF. The DNA of the CDR3 is TGTGCCAGCAGTTCCATTCTGGCAGGGGGCTACGAGCAGTACTTC.

V usage is TRBV29-1 and J usage is TRBJ2-3; no firm D call. Trimming cost V 1 base and J 2 bases, with 16 bases left between them. CDR1 and CDR2 (germline): SQVTM, ANQGSEA. The CDR3 is 16 residues long. The CDR3 nucleotides read TGCAGCGTTGAAGGTCGGCCAGGAAAAAACACAGATACGCAGTATTTT. Translated: CSVEGRPGKNTDTQYF.

The rearrangement uses TRBV6-2 or TRBV6-3 and TRBJ2-2; weak D call: TRBD2 (7 bases). The CDR3 covers 15 residues. The germline V gene has CDR1 MNHEY and CDR2 SVGEGT. Trimming removed 2 bases from V and 2 bases from J, with 9 bases in between. CDR3 loop: CASSYAGANTGELFF. CDR3 DNA sequence: TGTGCCAGCAGTTACGCGGGGGCTAACACCGGGGAGCTGTTTTTT.

The gene calls are TRBV7-2 and TRBJ2-7, with TRBD1 as a possible D gene (6 bases). V lost 11 bases to trimming and J lost 6 bases, with 17 bases between them. The CDR3 has 12 amino acids. The germline V gene has CDR1 SGHTA and CDR2 FQGNSA. CDR3 amino acids: CAGYRVPSEQYF. The CDR3, as DNA: TGTGCCGGATACAGGGTCCCCAGCGAGCAGTACTTC.

This sequence joins TRBV19 and TRBJ1-1; 7 positions agree with TRBD1. Germline V gene data show CDR1 as LNHDA and CDR2 as SQIVND (reference sequence). Trimming removed 5 bases from V and 0 bases from J; junction bases left unmatched: 9. The length of the CDR3 is 16 residues. The CDR3 loop reads CASSVRPRGVNTEAFF. The CDR3 DNA is TGTGCCAGTAGTGTTCGCCCCAGGGGGGTGAACACTGAAGCTTTCTTT.

The genes are TRBV4-3 and TRBJ1-1; D gene ambiguous. In germline, CDR1 is LGHNA, CDR2 YSLEER. The CDR3 extends over 15 amino acids. V was trimmed by 0 bases and J by 6 bases, leaving 14 bases between them. The CDR3 nucleotides are TGCGCCAGCAGCCAAGATTGGAGGAGGGCCCCTGAAGCTTTCTTT. It specifies CASSQDWRRAPEAFF.

The gene calls are TRBV5-1 and TRBJ2-1, with TRBD1 matching over 8 bases. Germline CDR1 and CDR2: SGHRS and YFSETQ. J gave up 6 bases and V 0 bases, and 8 bases lay outside the gene matches. The CDR3 covers 16 residues. The DNA for the CDR3 is TGCGCCAGCAGCTTGGCCCGAGGACAGGGAAGCAATGAGCAGTTCTTC. Its translation: CASSLARGQGSNEQFF. The variable domain in full, completed from reference TRBV5-1 and TRBJ2-1, reads KAGVTQTPRYLIKTRGQQVTLSCSPISGHRSVSWYQQTPGQGLQFLFEYFSETQRNKGNFPGRFSGRQFSNSRSEMNVSTLELGDSALYLCASSLARGQGSNEQFFGPGTRLTVL.

The genes are TRBV21-1 and TRBJ2-5; TRBD1 is the table's D call, not checked against the DNA. TRBV21-1 is noted as a pseudogene. The CDR3 is made up of 16 amino acids. This CDR3 reads CASSKPRDRAQETQYF. CDR3 coding DNA: TGTGCCAGCAGCAAACCCCGGGACAGGGCACAAGAGACCCAGTACTTC.

In this sample, this clone turned up once. CDR3 DNA: TGCAGCGTGACCACAGGGGGTTACTCTGGAAACACCATATATTTT. Translation gives CSVTTGGYSGNTIYF. This chain uses TRBV29-1 with TRBJ1-3; 8 bases align to TRBD1. The CDR3 loop spans 15 amino acids. Germline CDR1 is SQVTM and CDR2 is ANQGSEA. V shed 6 bases and J 0 bases; nucleotides not matched to a gene: 7.

The rearrangement links TRBV5-1 to TRBJ2-5, with 8 positions matching TRBD2. Germline assignment: CDR1 SGHRS and CDR2 YFSETQ. This CDR3 has 16 amino acids. The trim removed 5 bases at V and 5 bases at J, leaving 14 bases unmatched. This CDR3 reads CASSSGLAGSGETQYF. CDR3 nucleotides: TGCGCCAGCAGTTCTGGATTAGCGGGATCGGGGGAGACCCAGTACTTC.

The J gene is TRBJ1-1, the V gene TRBV6-2 or TRBV6-3; 7 positions agree with TRBD1. CDR3 length: 14 amino acids. Germline CDR1 and CDR2: MNHEY and SVGEGT. J was trimmed by 3 bases and V by 3 bases; bases with no gene match: 4. This CDR3 is CASSYIGGDTEAFF. The CDR3 nucleotides are TGTGCCAGCAGTTATATAGGGGGCGACACTGAAGCTTTCTTT.

The V and J genes are TRBV3-1 (or the pseudogene TRBV3-2) and TRBJ2-3; D perhaps matches TRBD2 (6 bases). Germline loops: CDR1 LGHDT, CDR2 YNNKEL (reference sequence). This CDR3 region has 16 residues. With 0 bases removed from V and 0 bases from J, the gap between germline ends came to 10 bases. The CDR3 DNA sequence: TGTGCCAGCAGCCAAGAGCCTAGCGTAAGCACAGATACGCAGTATTTT. Its protein product is CASSQEPSVSTDTQYF.